This TCR beta chain was recorded in a study of T-cell memory formation after mild COVID-19. Findings of the study overall: CD4/CD8 balance held among clones contracting day 15 to 85, and later expanders leaned CD4+.

Details on this clonotype: The antigen is unknown.

TCRdb reanalysed the 5' RACE reads using MiXCR and keeps one entry per CDR3 protein. The sample consists of under 400,000 distinct CDR3 sequences, around 28% of them appearing once. Germline V gene data show CDR1 as KGHDR and CDR2 as SFDVKD. Deletions cut 3 bases from V and 5 bases from J, with 12 bases between. This CDR3 spans 15 amino acids. This TCR derives from an adult woman who had mild COVID-19 (a few samples of this study predate the infection). Cell type and time point are not known. The chain combines TRBV24-1 with TRBJ2-2; weak D call: TRBD1 (5 bases). The source material was PBMCs or a T cell subset sorted from them (not recorded which). CDR3 in amino acids: CATSDAGSGTGELFF. CDR3 nucleotides: TGTGCCACCAGTGATGCAGGGTCAGGTACCGGGGAGCTGTTTTTT.